This T cell receptor (beta chain) was identified during a study of PD-1 blockade in classical Hodgkin lymphoma (dated by TCRdb to about 2020). As for the study more broadly: To define a peripheral blood immune signature of response to PD-1 blockade in classical Hodgkin lymphoma, the study combined TCR beta sequencing with CyTOF.

On this clone itself: It lacks a known antigen. No much larger clone is present one base from it, and per-base qualities are unavailable.

V trim: 2 bases; J trim: 11 bases; unmatched bases: 14. Its CDR3 holds 15 amino acids, cysteine through phenylalanine. The DNA shown is the 45-base CDR3, in frame from base 1. From a lookup of the germline V gene, CDR1 and CDR2 are KGHSH and LQKENI. Paper-wide results and their limitations: The study was limited to a single clinical trial cohort, and causes of repertoire differences, possibly disease activity or prior therapy, remained undefined. Baseline TCR diversity was reported to be lower in newly diagnosed patients than in healthy donors, and even lower in relapsed/refractory patients.

Reading the label with the study, this specimen's time point is: newly diagnosed, previously untreated cHL patient sample. CD4+ T cells were purified from thawed PBMCs by magnetic negative selection with a Miltenyi CD4+ T cell isolation kit. As a comparison group for the relapsed/refractory trial patients, PBMCs from patients with newly diagnosed, previously untreated classical Hodgkin lymphoma were sequenced. Peripheral blood was collected in 8 mL Vacutainer Cell Preparation Tubes, from which PBMCs were isolated by centrifugation and then cryopreserved. Purified CD4+ and CD8+ fractions were prepared only for cases where an additional PBMC sample was available. Magnetically labelled cells were depleted on LS columns in a quadroMACS separator, and the flow-through was collected as the purified fraction. Genomic DNA was extracted with the Qiagen DNeasy kit from unsorted PBMCs and from negatively selected CD4+ and CD8+ fractions. TCR beta CDR3 regions were subjected to amplification by immunoSEQ multiplex PCR with primers that anneal to V and J segments. A synthetic immune receptor repertoire was used to minimize amplification bias, and any residual bias was removed computationally once sequencing was done. For the original study's pipeline: Repertoire diversity was quantified as the Shannon entropy index using custom Python scripts. The unsorted, CD4+ and CD8+ repertoires were each analyzed separately, with the exception of combined analyses, where CD4+ and CD8+ sequences were merged in silico. What TCRdb holds here is the immuneACCESS table cut down to in-frame rearrangements. Part of the clones is not present; checked against another copy, under half of the missing clones reflect an unresolved V gene, and the others are unexplained. The DNA gave D and trimming, while V, J and clone size come from that table. The sample profile shows about 35,000 clones; 80% to 90% of them were found once. Under 0.25% of the sample is held by the ten biggest clonotypes.

Material: CD4+ T cells from blood. This sequence uses TRBV18 and TRBJ1-1, and TRBD1 aligns with 7 junction nucleotides. This receptor was taken from a human donor with classical Hodgkin lymphoma. DNA sequence: TGTGCCAGCTCACCAGAATTAATTCGGACAGGCCGGGCTTTCTTT. This translates into CASSPELIRTGRAFF.